Listed below are T cell receptor beta chains from one sample, sequenced in a study of blood T cell repertoires in COVID-19. Method: immunoSEQ multiplex PCR; TCRdb's copy keeps in-frame clones and lacks some. The data hold hundreds of thousands of clones, with 75% to 90% observed a single time. Input material: peripheral blood. The receptors were gathered from a woman in her twenties or thirties with acute or convalescent COVID-19. Each CDR3 is given with its conserved first and last residue. D genes are given only for firm matches. A clone size is listed for some rows: how often the clone was seen (once, few, many), or a class if it is expanded.

D gene,clone size,J gene,V gene,CDR3 DNA,CDR3 protein
TRBD1,.,TRBJ1-5,TRBV29-1,TGCAGCGCCAAAACAGGGGAGGGCAATCAGCCCCAGCATTTT,CSAKTGEGNQPQHF
TRBD2,.,TRBJ2-1,TRBV5-4,TGTGCCAGCAGCATGAGCGTTGGGGGGGCCTACAATGAGCAGTTCTTC,CASSMSVGGAYNEQFF
TRBD2,.,TRBJ2-3,TRBV27,TGTGCCAGCAGTTTTCTTGTAGCGGGGTTCCCAGATACGCAGTATTTT,CASSFLVAGFPDTQYF
TRBD1,.,TRBJ2-7,TRBV19,TGTGCCAGTAGGAACAGGGGGGCCTACGAGCAGTACTTC,CASRNRGAYEQYF
.,.,TRBJ2-1,TRBV3-1/TRBV3-2,TGTGCCAGCAGCCAGCTGGGACTGGCCAATGAGCAGTTCTTC,CASSQLGLANEQFF
.,few,TRBJ2-7,TRBV19,TGTGCCAGTAGTGCGGGCAGGATCTACGAGCAGTACTTC,CASSAGRIYEQYF
.,.,TRBJ2-2,TRBV24-1,TGTGCCACCAGTGATATAGGGGAGCTGTTTTTT,CATSDIGELFF
.,.,TRBJ2-7,TRBV5-8,TGTGCCAGCAGCTCCTACCGGGGTCAGTACGAGCAGTACTTC,CASSSYRGQYEQYF
.,once,TRBJ2-7,TRBV7-8,TGTGCCAGCAGCTTATGGCCCCCTACAGGTGCCAATCCCTACGAGCAGTACTTC,CASSLWPPTGANPYEQYF
TRBD1,.,TRBJ1-4,TRBV24-1,TGTGCCACCAGTGATGCAGGGGGCCGAAGCGAAAAACTGTTTTTT,CATSDAGGRSEKLFF
TRBD2,.,TRBJ2-2,TRBV7-2,TGTGCCAGCAGCCACCTCGGACTAGCGGGGGGTTTCACCGGGGAGCTGTTTTTT,CASSHLGLAGGFTGELFF
.,.,TRBJ1-2,TRBV11-2,TGTGCCAGCAGCCCGGGGACTAACTACTATGGCTACACCTTC,CASSPGTNYYGYTF
.,.,TRBJ2-3,TRBV5-6,TGTGCCAGCAGCTTAACAGGGATTGATACGCAGTATTTT,CASSLTGIDTQYF
.,.,TRBJ2-7,TRBV11-2,TGTGCCAGCAGCTTAGATCCCGGGGCGGGGTACGAGCAGTACTTC,CASSLDPGAGYEQYF
.,.,TRBJ2-5,TRBV7-3,TGTGCCAGCAGCTTACGCCGCGGCGAGACCCAGTACTTC,CASSLRRGETQYF
.,once,TRBJ2-6,TRBV11-2,TGTGCCAGCAGCTTAACTCTGACTGGGGCCAACGTCCTGACTTTC,CASSLTLTGANVLTF
.,.,TRBJ2-1,TRBV9,TGTGCCAGCAGCGTAGCTACTAACTCCTACAATGAGCAGTTCTTC,CASSVATNSYNEQFF
TRBD1,.,TRBJ1-5,TRBV6-5,TGTGCCAGCAGTCTGGGACAGGGATCCCAGCCCCAGCATTTT,CASSLGQGSQPQHF
TRBD2,.,TRBJ2-1,TRBV6-6,TGTGCCAGCAGTTATCTAGCGGGGGAAGTTGAGCAGTTCTTC,CASSYLAGEVEQFF
.,.,TRBJ2-5,TRBV5-6,TGTGCCAGCAGCTTGGTCAGGGTTGCAGGAGAGACCCAGTACTTC,CASSLVRVAGETQYF
TRBD2,.,TRBJ2-7,TRBV7-2,TGTGCCAGCAGCTTACGGACTAGCGGCTTTTACGAGCAGTACTTC,CASSLRTSGFYEQYF
.,.,TRBJ2-5,TRBV7-9,TGTGCCAGCAGCTACCTTGGGGCTGGGGAGACCCAGTACTTC,CASSYLGAGETQYF
.,.,TRBJ2-1,TRBV7-2,TGTGCCAGCAGCCCCGGGACTCCCGTAGGGTTTGAGCAGTTCTTC,CASSPGTPVGFEQFF
TRBD2,.,TRBJ2-3,TRBV20-1,TGCAGTGCTAGTAGCGGGGGGGTCCCAGATACGCAGTATTTT,CSASSGGVPDTQYF
TRBD1,.,TRBJ1-1,TRBV5-1,TGCGCCAGCAGCTTGCTGTCAGGGGGAAACACTGAAGCTTTCTTT,CASSLLSGGNTEAFF
TRBD2,.,TRBJ2-7,TRBV7-9,TGTGCCAGCAGCTTAGATGCTAGCGGGTACGAGCAGTACTTC,CASSLDASGYEQYF
.,.,TRBJ2-2,TRBV2,TGTGCCAGCAGTGTTGTAACTACCGGGGAGCTGTTTTTT,CASSVVTTGELFF
.,.,TRBJ1-5,TRBV6-6,TGTGCCAGCAGTTGGGGCGACAGTTCCAATCAGCCCCAGCATTTT,CASSWGDSSNQPQHF
TRBD1,once,TRBJ2-5,TRBV2,TGTGCCAGCAGAGGACAGGGGGGAGAGACCCAGTACTTC,CASRGQGGETQYF
.,.,TRBJ2-2,TRBV27,TGTGCCAGCAGTGAGTGGGACTCCGGGGAGCTGTTTTTT,CASSEWDSGELFF
.,.,TRBJ2-1,TRBV5-4,TGTGCCAGCAGCGCTCACGGAGAGGCCTACAATGAGCAGTTCTTC,CASSAHGEAYNEQFF
.,.,TRBJ2-3,TRBV9,TGTGCCAGCAGCAGCCACCAAGTGGGAGTCAGCACAGATACGCAGTATTTT,CASSSHQVGVSTDTQYF
TRBD2,.,TRBJ2-7,TRBV11-2,TGTGCCAGCAGCTTAAGGACTAGCGGGGACCTCTGGGACGAGCAGTACTTC,CASSLRTSGDLWDEQYF
.,.,TRBJ1-1,TRBV6-4,TGTGCCAGCAGTCGACAGGAGTTGACTGAAGCTTTCTTT,CASSRQELTEAFF
.,once,TRBJ1-1,TRBV7-5,TGTGTCAGAAGACATTTTAGCCATAACACTGAAGCTTTCTTT,CVRRHFSHNTEAFF
TRBD1,.,TRBJ2-5,TRBV24-1,TGTGCCACCAGTGGCGTAAGAGGGGGCTCGGAGGAGACCCAGTACTTC,CATSGVRGGSEETQYF
.,.,TRBJ1-3,TRBV12-3/TRBV12-4,TGTGCCAGCAGCGACAGTGGCGGAAACACCATATATTTT,CASSDSGGNTIYF
.,.,TRBJ2-1,TRBV7-3,TGTGCCAGCAGCTTAACGGTGGCGGATGAGCAGTTCTTC,CASSLTVADEQFF
.,.,TRBJ1-3,TRBV5-1,TGCGCCAGCAGCCCTGGACGGCTGGGGGGGGGAAACACCATATATTTT,CASSPGRLGGGNTIYF